These 8 T cell receptor beta chains were sequenced from one sample in a study of shared clonotypes between healthy human individuals. CD45RO-negative cells were positively selected for CCR7, leaving out terminally differentiated effector memory CD45RA+ cells. TCRdb keeps only in-frame clones here, not all; method: immunoSEQ multiplex PCR. The sample has roughly 2.1 million clones; more than 85% are singletons. Sequencing used naive CD8+ T cells from PBMCs. These receptors originate from a man between 18 and 35 years old in good health. Some clones in this sample may be carry-over from other donors' samples.

This clone was picked up one time. The genes are TRBV27 and TRBJ2-5; 9 bases are a match to TRBD2. Germline CDR1 MNHEY, CDR2 SMNVEV (reference sequence). Unmatched junction bases numbered 12, after V lost 9 bases and J lost 1 base. This CDR3 contains 16 residues. The CDR3 sequence is CASGQTGLATQETQYF. DNA of the CDR3: TGTGCCAGTGGACAGACCGGACTAGCGACCCAAGAGACCCAGTACTTC.

The table lists this clone with a count of one. The chain carries TRBV19 and TRBJ2-1; the D gene is possibly TRBD2 (5 bases). The V end lost 7 bases, the J end lost 10 bases, and 11 bases lay between the germline ends. This CDR3 region has 11 residues. CDR1 is LNHDA and CDR2 is SQIVND in the germline V gene (reference sequence). The CDR3 spells CASNRGVEQFF. In DNA, the CDR3 is TGTGCCAGTAATCGGGGAGTAGAGCAGTTCTTC.

The chain links TRBV7-8 to TRBJ2-7; TRBD2 matches 16 bases. The germline CDR1 and CDR2 sequences are SGHVS and FQNEAQ. This CDR3 region has 15 residues. Losses at the gene ends were 5 bases for V and 9 bases for J; bases not matched to a gene: 7. The DNA for the CDR3 is TGTGCCAGCAGCACGGGACTAGCGGGAGGGCCGGGGCAGTACTTC. It specifies CASSTGLAGGPGQYF.

The chain recombines TRBV11-2 with TRBJ1-3; no clear D gene. Germline-derived CDR1 and CDR2 are SGHAT and FQNNGV. This CDR3 comprises 16 residues. The V end was cut by 5 bases, the J end by 8 bases, with 22 bases between. The CDR3 loop reads CASSPHGIFKIDTIYF. In DNA form, the CDR3 reads TGTGCCAGCAGCCCACACGGGATTTTCAAGATAGACACCATATATTTT.

V usage is TRBV19 and J usage is TRBJ1-2; no firm D call. From germline, CDR1 is LNHDA and CDR2 SQIVND (reference sequence). Trimming took off 1 base at V and 2 bases at J, with 20 bases between the two ends. The CDR3 has 18 residues. CDR3: CASSIGSWRERRNYGYTF. The CDR3 nucleotides are TGTGCCAGTAGTATAGGGTCTTGGAGAGAAAGACGAAACTATGGCTACACCTTC.

This clone appeared a few times. The chain combines TRBV10-2 with TRBJ1-1; tentatively, D is TRBD1 (6 bases). The CDR3 runs to 13 residues. The germline V gene encodes CDR1 WSHSY and CDR2 SAAADI. With 3 bases removed from V and 5 bases from J, the gap between germline ends came to 10 bases. CDR3 in amino acids: CASSDGGLTEAFF. CDR3 nucleotide sequence: TGCGCCAGCAGTGACGGGGGCTTAACTGAAGCTTTCTTT.

The chain recombines TRBV7-2 with TRBJ1-5; 9 bases match TRBD1. CDR1 SGHTA and CDR2 FQGNSA come from the germline V gene. The CDR3 loop spans 15 amino acids. Germline trimming cut 4 bases from V and 7 bases from J; bases unmatched to any gene: 8. CDR3 DNA sequence: TGTGCCAGCAGCTCGACCCGGACAGGGGAACAGCCCCAGCATTTT. It is translated as CASSSTRTGEQPQHF.

This clone was observed a single time. J is TRBJ2-7 and V is TRBV4-1; 14 bases line up with TRBD2. Germline V gene data show CDR1 as MGHRA and CDR2 as YSYEKL. Trimming at V came to 2 bases and at J to 2 bases, leaving 2 bases not matched to a gene. This CDR3 region has 16 residues. Here the CDR3 DNA reads TGCGCCAGCAGCCAATTGGGACTAGCGGGAGCCTACGAGCAGTACTTC. Its translation is CASSQLGLAGAYEQYF.